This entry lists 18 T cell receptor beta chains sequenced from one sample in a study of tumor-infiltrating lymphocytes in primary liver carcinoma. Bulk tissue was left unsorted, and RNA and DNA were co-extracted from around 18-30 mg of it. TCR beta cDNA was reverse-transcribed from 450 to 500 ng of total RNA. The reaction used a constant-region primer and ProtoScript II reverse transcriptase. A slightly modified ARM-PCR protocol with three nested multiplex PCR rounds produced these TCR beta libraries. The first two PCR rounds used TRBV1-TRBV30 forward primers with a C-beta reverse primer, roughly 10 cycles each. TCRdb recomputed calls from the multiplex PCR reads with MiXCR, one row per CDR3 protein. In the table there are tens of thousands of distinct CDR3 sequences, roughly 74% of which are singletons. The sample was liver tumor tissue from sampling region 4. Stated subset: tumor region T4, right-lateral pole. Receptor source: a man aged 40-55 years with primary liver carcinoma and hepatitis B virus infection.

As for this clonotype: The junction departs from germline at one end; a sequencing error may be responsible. This chain's CDR3 is CASSLTGISGYTF. Here the CDR3 DNA reads TGTGCCAGCAGCTTAACAGGAATATCTGGCTACACTTTC. The rearrangement links TRBV11-2 to TRBJ1-2; the D gene is possibly TRBD1 (5 bases). Germline-derived CDR1 and CDR2 are SGHAT and FQNNGV. The CDR3 consists of 13 residues.

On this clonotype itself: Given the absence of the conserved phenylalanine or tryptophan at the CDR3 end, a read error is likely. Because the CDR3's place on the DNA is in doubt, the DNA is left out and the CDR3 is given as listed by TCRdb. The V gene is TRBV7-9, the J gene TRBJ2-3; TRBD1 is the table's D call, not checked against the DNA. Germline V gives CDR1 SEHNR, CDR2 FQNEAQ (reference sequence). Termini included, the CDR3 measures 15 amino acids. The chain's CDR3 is CVSSSDRDGADTQYL.

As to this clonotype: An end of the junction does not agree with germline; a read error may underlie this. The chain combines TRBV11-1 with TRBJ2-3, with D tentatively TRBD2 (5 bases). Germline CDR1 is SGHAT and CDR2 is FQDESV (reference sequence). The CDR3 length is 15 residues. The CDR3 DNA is TGTGCCAGCAATTTGCCGAGGGAGAGCAGAGATACGCAATATTTT. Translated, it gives CASNLPRESRDTQYF. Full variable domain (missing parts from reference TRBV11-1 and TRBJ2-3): EAEVAQSPRYKITEKSQAVAFWCDPISGHATLYWYRQILGQGPELLVQFQDESVVDDSQLPKDRFSAERLKGVDSTLKIQPAELGDSAMYLCASNLPRESRDTQYFGPGTRLTVL.

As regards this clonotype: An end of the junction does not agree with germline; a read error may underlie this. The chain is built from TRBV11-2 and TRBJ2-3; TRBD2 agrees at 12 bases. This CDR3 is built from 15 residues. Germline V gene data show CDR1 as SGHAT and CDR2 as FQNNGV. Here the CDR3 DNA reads TGTGCCAGCAGCCTAAGGCGACTAGCGGGAGATACGCAGTACTTT. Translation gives CASSLRRLAGDTQYF.

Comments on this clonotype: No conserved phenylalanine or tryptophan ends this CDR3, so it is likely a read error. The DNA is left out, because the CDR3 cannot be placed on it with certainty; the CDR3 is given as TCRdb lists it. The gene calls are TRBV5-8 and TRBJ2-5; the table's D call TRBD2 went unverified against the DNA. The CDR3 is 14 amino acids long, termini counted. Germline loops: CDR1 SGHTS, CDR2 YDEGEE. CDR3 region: CASGFGTSGETHYL.

DNA for the CDR3: TGTGCCAGCAGTGAGCGGACACTCCTAGAGACCCAGTACTTC. It yields the protein CASSERTLLETQYF. This chain connects TRBV28 to TRBJ2-5, with D perhaps TRBD1 or TRBD2 (5 bases each). This CDR3 region has 14 residues. The V and J ends lost 5 bases and 4 bases respectively, with 14 bases between them. Looked up from germline, CDR1 is MDHEN and CDR2 is SYDVKM.

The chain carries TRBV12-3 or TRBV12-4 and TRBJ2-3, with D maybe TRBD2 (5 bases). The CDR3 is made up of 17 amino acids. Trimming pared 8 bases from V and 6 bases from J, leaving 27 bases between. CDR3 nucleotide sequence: TGTGCCAGCGGTTCAACTACCGCGGGTTCAGAGACTGATACGCAGTATTTT. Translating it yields CASGSTTAGSETDTQYF.

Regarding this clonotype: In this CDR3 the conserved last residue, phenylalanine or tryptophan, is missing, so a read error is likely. The CDR3 loop reads CASSEAPLRLAVTDRQYL. DNA for the CDR3: TGTGCCAGCAGCGAGGCCCCACTGAGACTAGCGGTCACAGATAGGCAGTATTTG. The chain uses TRBV11-2 and TRBJ2-3, with 9 bases fitting TRBD2. This CDR3 comprises 18 residues. Germline CDR1 and CDR2: SGHAT and FQNNGV.

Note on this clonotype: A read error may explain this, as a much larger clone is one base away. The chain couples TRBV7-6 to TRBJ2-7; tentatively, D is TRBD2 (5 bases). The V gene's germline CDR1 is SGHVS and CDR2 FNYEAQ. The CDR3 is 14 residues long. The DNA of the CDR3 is TGTGCCAGCAGCTTAGTTCTGGGAGTGGGTGAGCGGTACTTC. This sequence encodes CASSLVLGVGERYF.

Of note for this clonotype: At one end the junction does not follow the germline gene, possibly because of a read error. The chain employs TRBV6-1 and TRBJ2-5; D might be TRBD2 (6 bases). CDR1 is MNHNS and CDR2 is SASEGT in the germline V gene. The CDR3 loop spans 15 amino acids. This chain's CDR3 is CVSTPSRGSQETLYF. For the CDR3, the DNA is TGTGTCAGCACCCCCTCTCGGGGGAGTCAAGAGACCCTGTACTTC.

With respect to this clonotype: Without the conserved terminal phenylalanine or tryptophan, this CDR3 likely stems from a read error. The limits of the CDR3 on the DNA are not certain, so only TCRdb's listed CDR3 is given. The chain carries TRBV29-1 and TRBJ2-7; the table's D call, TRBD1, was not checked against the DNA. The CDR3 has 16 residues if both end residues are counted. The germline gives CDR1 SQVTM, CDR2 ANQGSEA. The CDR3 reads CSAMTSGTGTPYEQCI.

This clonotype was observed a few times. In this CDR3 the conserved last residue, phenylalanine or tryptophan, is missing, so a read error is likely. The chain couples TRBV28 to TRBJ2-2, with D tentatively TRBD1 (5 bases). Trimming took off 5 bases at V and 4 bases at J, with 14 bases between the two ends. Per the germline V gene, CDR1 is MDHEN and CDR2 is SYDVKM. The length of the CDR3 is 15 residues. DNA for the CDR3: TGTGCCAGCAGTCGAACGACAGAGAGCACCGGGGAGCTGTTTTTA. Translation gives CASSRTTESTGELFL.

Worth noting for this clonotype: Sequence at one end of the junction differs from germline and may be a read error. CDR3 DNA sequence: TGTGCCTGGAGTCCGGGGAATAGTAACAATGAGCAGATCTTC. Translated: CAWSPGNSNNEQIF. The V call is TRBV30, the J call TRBJ2-1, with D possibly TRBD2 on 5 matching bases. Germline-derived CDR1 and CDR2 are GTSNPN and SVGIG (reference sequence). This CDR3 spans 14 amino acids.

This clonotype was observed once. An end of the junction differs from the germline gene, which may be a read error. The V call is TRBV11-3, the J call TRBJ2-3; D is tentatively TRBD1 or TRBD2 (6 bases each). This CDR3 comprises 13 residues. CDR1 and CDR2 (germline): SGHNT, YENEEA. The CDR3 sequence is CADSLGGTDTKYF. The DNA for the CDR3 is TGTGCCGACAGCTTGGGGGGCACAGATACGAAGTATTTT.

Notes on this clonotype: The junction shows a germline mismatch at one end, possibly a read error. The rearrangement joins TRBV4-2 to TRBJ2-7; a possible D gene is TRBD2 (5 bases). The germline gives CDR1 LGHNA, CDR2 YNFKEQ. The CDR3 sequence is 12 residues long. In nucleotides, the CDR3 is TGTACCAGCGGCCATGAGGCCCACGAGCAGTACTTC. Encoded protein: CTSGHEAHEQYF.

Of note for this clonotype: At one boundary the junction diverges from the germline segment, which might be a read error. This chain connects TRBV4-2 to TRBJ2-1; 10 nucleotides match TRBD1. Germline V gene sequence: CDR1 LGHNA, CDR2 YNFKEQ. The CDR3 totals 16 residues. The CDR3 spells CAKSHAGGQGNNVQFF. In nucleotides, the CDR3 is TGTGCCAAGAGCCACGCCGGGGGACAGGGGAACAATGTGCAGTTCTTC.

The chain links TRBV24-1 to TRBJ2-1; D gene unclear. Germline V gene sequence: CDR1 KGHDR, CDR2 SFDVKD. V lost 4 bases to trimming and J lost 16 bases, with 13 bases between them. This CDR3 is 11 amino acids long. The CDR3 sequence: CATSDFVNLFF. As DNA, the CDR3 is TGTGCCACCAGTGACTTCGTAAATTTATTCTTC.

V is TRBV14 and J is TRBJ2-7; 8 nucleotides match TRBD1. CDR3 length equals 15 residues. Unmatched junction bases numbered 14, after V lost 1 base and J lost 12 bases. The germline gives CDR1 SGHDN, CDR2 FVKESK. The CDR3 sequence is CASSQGWTGSYDLYF. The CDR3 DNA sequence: TGTGCCAGCAGCCAAGGCTGGACAGGGTCCTACGACCTGTACTTC.